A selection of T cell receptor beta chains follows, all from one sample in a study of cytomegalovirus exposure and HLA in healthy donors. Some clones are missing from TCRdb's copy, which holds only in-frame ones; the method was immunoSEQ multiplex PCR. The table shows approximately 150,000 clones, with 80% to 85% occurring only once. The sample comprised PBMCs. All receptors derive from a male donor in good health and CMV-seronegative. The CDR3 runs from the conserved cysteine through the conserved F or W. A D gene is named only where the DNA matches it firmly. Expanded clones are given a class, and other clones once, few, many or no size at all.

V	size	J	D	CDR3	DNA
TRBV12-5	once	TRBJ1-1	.	CASGFSSGAYTEAFF	TGTGCTAGTGGTTTTTCGTCTGGGGCGTACACTGAAGCTTTCTTT
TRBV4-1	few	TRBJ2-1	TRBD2	CASSLLPGLAGGDNEQFF	TGCGCCAGCAGCCTACTCCCGGGACTAGCGGGGGGGGACAATGAGCAGTTCTTC
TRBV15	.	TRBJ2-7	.	CATSRGEGGENEQYF	TGTGCCACCAGCAGAGGCGAAGGGGGTGAAAACGAGCAGTACTTC
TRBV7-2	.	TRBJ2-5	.	CASSFSLREFETQYF	TGTGCCAGCAGTTTCTCTCTCAGGGAATTCGAGACCCAGTACTTC
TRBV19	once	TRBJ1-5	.	CASSMLGVGNQPQHF	TGTGCCAGTAGTATGCTCGGGGTAGGCAATCAGCCCCAGCATTTT
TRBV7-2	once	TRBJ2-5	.	CASSLVELSTQYF	TGTGCCAGCAGCCTCGTAGAGTTGTCCACCCAGTACTTC
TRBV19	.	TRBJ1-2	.	CASSILSRGYTF	TGTGCCAGTAGTATTCTTTCCCGGGGCTACACCTTC
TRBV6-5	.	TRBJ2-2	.	CASSYLATGELFF	TGTGCCAGCAGTTACCTGGCAACCGGGGAGCTGTTTTTT
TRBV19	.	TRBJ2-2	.	CASSTPTGELFF	TGTGCCAGTAGTACTCCTACCGGGGAGCTGTTTTTT
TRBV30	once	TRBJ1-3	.	CAWMGFFSGNTIYF	TGTGCCTGGATGGGCTTTTTCTCTGGAAACACCATATATTTT
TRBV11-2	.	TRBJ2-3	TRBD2	CASSLDGGGLGDTQYF	TGTGCCAGCAGCTTAGATGGCGGGGGGCTTGGAGATACGCAGTATTTT
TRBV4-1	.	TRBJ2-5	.	CASSQGRGGAPRQETQYF	TGCGCCAGCAGCCAAGGCAGAGGAGGCGCACCTCGTCAAGAGACCCAGTACTTC
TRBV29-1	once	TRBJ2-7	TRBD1	CSVVGDRYEQYF	TGCAGCGTTGTTGGGGACAGGTACGAGCAGTACTTC
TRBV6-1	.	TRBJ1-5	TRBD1	CASSEAGQDNQPQHF	TGTGCCAGCAGTGAAGCCGGACAGGACAATCAGCCCCAGCATTTT
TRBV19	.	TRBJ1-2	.	CASSEVNYGYTF	TGTGCCAGTAGTGAGGTTAACTATGGCTACACCTTC
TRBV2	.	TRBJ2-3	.	CASTKSRPGVSDTQYF	TGTGCCAGCACCAAAAGCCGGCCCGGGGTGTCAGATACGCAGTATTTT
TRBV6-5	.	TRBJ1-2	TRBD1	CASRVQGAPNYGYTF	TGTGCCAGCAGGGTCCAGGGGGCGCCCAACTATGGCTACACCTTC
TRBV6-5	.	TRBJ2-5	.	CASSYGQKETQYF	TGTGCCAGCAGTTACGGGCAGAAAGAGACCCAGTACTTC
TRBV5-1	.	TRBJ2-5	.	CASSVTPDQETQYF	TGCGCCAGCAGTGTTACACCAGACCAAGAGACCCAGTACTTC
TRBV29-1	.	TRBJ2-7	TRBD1	CSVGLTGGSYEQYF	TGCAGCGTTGGGCTGACAGGGGGCTCCTACGAGCAGTACTTC
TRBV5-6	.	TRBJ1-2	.	CASIPLYTGNGRYTF	TGTGCCAGCATCCCCCTCTATACGGGGAATGGCCGGTACACCTTC
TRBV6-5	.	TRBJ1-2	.	CASSPGSGYTF	TGTGCCAGCAGTCCAGGGTCCGGCTACACCTTC
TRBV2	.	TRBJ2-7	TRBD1	CASSDLTTGTGVYEQYF	TGTGCCAGCAGTGACCTTACCACCGGGACAGGGGTTTACGAGCAGTACTTC
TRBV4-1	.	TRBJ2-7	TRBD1	CASSHEGQGDPYEQYF	TGCGCCAGCAGCCATGAAGGACAGGGAGACCCCTACGAGCAGTACTTC
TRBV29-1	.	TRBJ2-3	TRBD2	CSVVPSGTDTQYF	TGCAGCGTCGTGCCTAGCGGGACAGATACGCAGTATTTT
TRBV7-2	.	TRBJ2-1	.	CASSLATDRYNEQFF	TGTGCCAGCAGCTTAGCGACAGACCGCTACAATGAGCAGTTCTTC
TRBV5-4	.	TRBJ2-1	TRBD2	CASSLLSSGDLTNEQFF	TGTGCCAGCAGCTTGTTGTCTAGCGGGGATCTTACCAATGAGCAGTTCTTC
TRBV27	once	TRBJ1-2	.	CASFDGRVSGYTF	TGTGCCAGCTTTGACGGTCGGGTCTCTGGCTACACCTTC
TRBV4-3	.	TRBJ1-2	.	CASSQDSGMGYGYTF	TGCGCCAGCAGCCAAGACTCAGGGATGGGCTATGGCTACACCTTC
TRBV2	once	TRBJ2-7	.	CASSKTPYEQYF	TGTGCCAGCAGTAAGACACCTTACGAGCAGTACTTC
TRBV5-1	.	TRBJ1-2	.	CASSLVAGEGYGYTF	TGCGCCAGCAGCTTGGTTGCAGGGGAAGGCTATGGCTACACCTTC
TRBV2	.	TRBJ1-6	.	CASSERTGGNSPLHF	TGTGCCAGCAGTGAGCGGACCGGGGGGAATTCACCCCTCCACTTT
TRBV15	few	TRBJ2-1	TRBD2	CATSRGLAGRNEQFF	TGTGCCACCAGCAGAGGACTAGCGGGGCGGAATGAGCAGTTCTTC
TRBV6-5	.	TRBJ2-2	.	CASSLYKDTGELFF	TGTGCCAGCAGTTTATACAAAGACACCGGGGAGCTGTTTTTT
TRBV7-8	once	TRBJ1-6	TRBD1	CASSQTGEDSPLHF	TGTGCCAGCAGCCAGACAGGGGAGGATTCACCCCTCCACTTT
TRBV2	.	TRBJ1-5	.	CASSETGSDNQPQHF	TGTGCCAGCAGTGAGACAGGTAGCGACAATCAGCCCCAGCATTTT
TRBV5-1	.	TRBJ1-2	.	CASSLGSPGYDGYTF	TGCGCCAGCAGCTTAGGTTCTCCAGGGTACGATGGCTACACCTTC
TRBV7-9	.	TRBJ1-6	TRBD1	CASSLDRGPNSPLHF	TGTGCCAGCAGCTTGGACAGGGGGCCTAATTCACCCCTCCACTTT
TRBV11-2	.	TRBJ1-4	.	CASSSGHLNEKLFF	TGTGCCAGCAGCTCGGGACATTTAAATGAAAAACTGTTTTTT
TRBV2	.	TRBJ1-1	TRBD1	CASRTGTGVRNTEAFF	TGTGCCAGCAGGACCGGGACAGGGGTGCGGAACACTGAAGCTTTCTTT